The subject of this entry is one TCR beta chain. The germline V gene has CDR1 WSHSY and CDR2 SAAADI. V was clipped by 4 bases and J by 9 bases, with 7 bases between them. CDR3 length: 12 residues. This specimen belongs to a study of blood T cell repertoires in COVID-19. Study-level background: Samples taken during acute and convalescent COVID-19 were collected in the United States, Italy and Spain. The analysed material was cDNA or gDNA that came from T cells, B-cell-depleted T cells, or PBMCs.

Under the authors' procedure: Reference gene primer amplification yielded estimated nucleated cell counts. The method was immunoSEQ multiplex PCR; TCRdb's version includes in-frame clones alone and lacks a portion of them. V and J calls and clone size are as listed in that table; D and trimming were resolved from the DNA. The data hold 350,000 or so clones, with around 87% observed a single time. During active infection, Seattle patients enrolled and were then monitored through disease. The rearrangement joins TRBV10-2 to TRBJ1-6; unclear D gene. This TCR derives from a woman in her thirties with COVID-19, enrolled during active disease. The sample taken for sequencing was peripheral blood. The CDR3: CASSVQFSPLHF. CDR3 DNA sequence: TGCGCCAGCAGTGTTCAATTTTCACCCCTCCACTTT.